This is a list of T cell receptor beta chains from one sample in a study of blood T cell repertoires in COVID-19. The repertoire was sequenced with immunoSEQ multiplex PCR; TCRdb's copy has only in-frame clones and lacks some. The sample holds some 73,000 clones; around 81% are singletons and the top ten take around 28%. The sample was peripheral blood. These receptors all come from a human donor in a cohort sampled during active COVID-19. CDR3s include the opening cysteine and the closing phenylalanine or tryptophan. The D gene is left open where the match is weak. Rows give clone size only sometimes, using once, few, many, or a class for an expanded clone.

>.|.|TRBJ2-7|TRBV3-1/TRBV3-2
TGTGCCAGCAGCCAAGGGGGGTGGGACTCCACGTTC
CASSQGGWDSTF
>.|TRBD1|TRBJ2-7|TRBV9
TGTGCCAGCAGCGCTTACGGGACAGCCTACGAGCAGTACTTC
CASSAYGTAYEQYF
>.|.|TRBJ2-7|TRBV5-1
TGCGCCAGCAGCACCCCCGACGTGGGGAGCTACGAGCAGTACTTC
CASSTPDVGSYEQYF
>.|TRBD1|TRBJ1-1|TRBV6-5
TGTGCCAGCAGTCAGGGACAGGGTTCCACTGAAGCTTTCTTT
CASSQGQGSTEAFF
>.|.|TRBJ1-1|TRBV4-1
TGCGCCAGCAGCCACCCCCAGACAGTCACTGAAGCTTTCTTT
CASSHPQTVTEAFF
>once|TRBD1|TRBJ2-3|TRBV13
TGTGCCAGCACCGAAGACAGGGGAGCGGATACGCAGTATTTT
CASTEDRGADTQYF
>.|TRBD2|TRBJ2-5|TRBV9
TGTGCCAGCAGCGTAGTGGGTAGCGGGAGACAAGAGACCCAGTACTTC
CASSVVGSGRQETQYF
>.|TRBD2|TRBJ2-3|TRBV28
TGTGCCAGCAGGGCGGGGGGCTCTAGCACAGATACGCAGTATTTT
CASRAGGSSTDTQYF
>.|TRBD1|TRBJ1-1|TRBV3-1/TRBV3-2
TGTGCCAGCAGCCAAGATTTAGACGCCCGGGCAGGGGGAGCTTTCTTT
CASSQDLDARAGGAFF
>.|TRBD1|TRBJ2-7|TRBV13
TGTGCCAGCAGCCATCGACAGGGAACTCGCCACGAGCAGTACTTC
CASSHRQGTRHEQYF
>.|TRBD1|TRBJ1-2|TRBV5-1
TGCGCCAGCAGCACCACCGGACAGGGAGGCTACACCTTC
CASSTTGQGGYTF
>.|TRBD1|TRBJ1-2|TRBV25-1
TGTGCCAGCAGTATGGGACAGGGCACCACTGGCTACACCTTC
CASSMGQGTTGYTF
>.|.|TRBJ2-3|TRBV19
TGTGCCAGTGCCCCGGGGGTCGAGGCAGATACGCAGTATTTT
CASAPGVEADTQYF
>.|TRBD2|TRBJ2-1|TRBV7-2
TGTGCCAGCAGCACCGGGACTAGCGTCGATGAGCAGTTCTTC
CASSTGTSVDEQFF
>.|TRBD2|TRBJ2-3|TRBV11-1
TGTGCCAGCAGCTATGGGACTAGCGTAAGCACAGATACGCAGTATTTT
CASSYGTSVSTDTQYF
>.|TRBD2|TRBJ2-2|TRBV5-6
TGTGCCAGCAGCTCCCGACTAGCGGGGTCCCCCGGGGAGCTGTTTTTT
CASSSRLAGSPGELFF
>.|TRBD1|TRBJ2-7|TRBV13
TGTGCCAGCAGCCCCTCTGGACAGGGATACTACGAGCAGTACTTC
CASSPSGQGYYEQYF
>.|.|TRBJ1-2|TRBV5-1
TGCGCCAGCAGCTTGGATACAGCCCAAAACTATGGCTACACCTTC
CASSLDTAQNYGYTF
>.|TRBD1|TRBJ1-6|TRBV24-1
TGTGCCACCAGTGATTTGAAGGACAGGGTTCGATCACCCCTCCACTTT
CATSDLKDRVRSPLHF
>few|.|TRBJ2-7|TRBV9
TGTGCCAGCAGCGTGCCCTTCCCTACCTACGAGCAGTACTTC
CASSVPFPTYEQYF
>.|TRBD1|TRBJ2-6|TRBV5-1
TGCGCCAGCAGACAGGGGCTAGGGGCCAACGTCCTGACTTTC
CASRQGLGANVLTF
>.|.|TRBJ2-3|TRBV7-3
TGTGCCAGCAGCTTAGGAGGGGCGAAAGACACAGATACGCAGTATTTT
CASSLGGAKDTDTQYF
>.|TRBD1|TRBJ2-2|TRBV4-1
TGCGCCAGCAGCCACAGACAGGGGGGGGACACCGGGGAGCTGTTTTTT
CASSHRQGGDTGELFF
>.|.|TRBJ1-3|TRBV19
TGTGCCAGTAGTACCGGGAGGGTCTCTGGAAACACCATATATTTT
CASSTGRVSGNTIYF